This TCR beta chain appears in the sequencing data of a study of radiotherapy plus CTLA-4 blockade in lung cancer. Study-level results: There was expansion of tumor-derived TCR clones in blood after radiotherapy plus ipilimumab. Among reported predictors of response, early blood T cell clone dynamics with interferon-beta performed best.

Data came from immunoSEQ multiplex PCR; TCRdb stores just in-frame clones and leaves some out. The sample carries approximately 37,000 clones, under 80% recorded once. V lost 6 bases to trimming and J lost 0 bases, with 17 bases between them. This CDR3 is 16 amino acids long. Germline CDR1 and CDR2: ENHRY and SYGVKD. As concerns this clone: Its antigen is unknown.

Sequences were derived from peripheral blood, sampled from a patient treated with radiotherapy plus ipilimumab. This TCR came from a human donor with non-small cell lung cancer who had stable disease on radiotherapy plus ipilimumab. The chain uses TRBV10-3 and TRBJ1-1, with D possibly matching TRBD1 (6 bases). CDR3 in amino acids: CAISSGGPGVNTEAFF. CDR3 bases: TGTGCCATCAGCTCGGGGGGCCCAGGGGTGAACACTGAAGCTTTCTTT.